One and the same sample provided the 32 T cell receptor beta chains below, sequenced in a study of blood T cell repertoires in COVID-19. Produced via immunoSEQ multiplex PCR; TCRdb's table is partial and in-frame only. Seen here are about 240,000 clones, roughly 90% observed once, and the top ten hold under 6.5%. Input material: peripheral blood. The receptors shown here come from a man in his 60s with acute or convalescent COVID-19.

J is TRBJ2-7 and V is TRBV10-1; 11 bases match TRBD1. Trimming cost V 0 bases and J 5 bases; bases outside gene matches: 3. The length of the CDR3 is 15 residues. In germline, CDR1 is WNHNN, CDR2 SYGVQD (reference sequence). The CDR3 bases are TGCGCCAGCAGTGAGTCAGGACAGGGGGCCCACGAGCAGTACTTC. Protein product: CASSESGQGAHEQYF.

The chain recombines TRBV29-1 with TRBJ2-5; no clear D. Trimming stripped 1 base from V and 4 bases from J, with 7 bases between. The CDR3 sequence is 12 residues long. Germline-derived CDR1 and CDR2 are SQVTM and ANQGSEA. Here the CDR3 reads CSVEVPGETQYF. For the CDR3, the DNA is TGCAGCGTTGAAGTGCCAGGAGAGACCCAGTACTTC.

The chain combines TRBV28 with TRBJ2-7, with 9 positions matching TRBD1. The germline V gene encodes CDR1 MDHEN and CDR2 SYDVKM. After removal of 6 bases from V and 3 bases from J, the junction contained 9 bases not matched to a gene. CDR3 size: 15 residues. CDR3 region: CASRPPGQGSYEQYF. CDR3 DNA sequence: TGTGCCAGCAGACCTCCGGGACAGGGAAGCTACGAGCAGTACTTC.

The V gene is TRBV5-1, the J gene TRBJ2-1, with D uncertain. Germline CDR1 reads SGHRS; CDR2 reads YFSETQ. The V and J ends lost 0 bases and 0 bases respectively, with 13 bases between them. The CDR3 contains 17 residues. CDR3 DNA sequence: TGCGCCAGCAGCTTGGGGAGCTTCTCGAGCTCCTACAATGAGCAGTTCTTC. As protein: CASSLGSFSSSYNEQFF. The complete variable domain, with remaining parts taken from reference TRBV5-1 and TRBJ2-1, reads KAGVTQTPRYLIKTRGQQVTLSCSPISGHRSVSWYQQTPGQGLQFLFEYFSETQRNKGNFPGRFSGRQFSNSRSEMNVSTLELGDSALYLCASSLGSFSSSYNEQFFGPGTRLTVL.

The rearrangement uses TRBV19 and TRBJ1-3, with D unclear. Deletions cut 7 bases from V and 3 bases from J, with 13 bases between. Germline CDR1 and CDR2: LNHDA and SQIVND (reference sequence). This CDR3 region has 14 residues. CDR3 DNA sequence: TGTGCCAGTACCGGGTCATGGAGTGGAAACACCATATATTTT. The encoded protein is CASTGSWSGNTIYF.

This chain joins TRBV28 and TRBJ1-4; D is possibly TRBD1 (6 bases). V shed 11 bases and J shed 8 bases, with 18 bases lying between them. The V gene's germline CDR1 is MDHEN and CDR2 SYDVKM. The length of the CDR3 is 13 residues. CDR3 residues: CAGKGGAGEKLFF. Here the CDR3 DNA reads TGTGCCGGTAAAGGGGGAGCGGGGGAAAAACTGTTTTTT.

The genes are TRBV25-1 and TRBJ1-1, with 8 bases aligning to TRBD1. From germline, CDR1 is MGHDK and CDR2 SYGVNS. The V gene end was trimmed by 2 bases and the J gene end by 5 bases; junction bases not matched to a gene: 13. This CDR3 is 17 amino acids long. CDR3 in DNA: TGTGCCAGCAGTGAAAGAAGCCAGGGGGCGAGAAATACTGAAGCTTTCTTT. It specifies CASSERSQGARNTEAFF. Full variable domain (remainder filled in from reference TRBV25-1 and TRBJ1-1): EADIYQTPRYLVIGTGKKITLECSQTMGHDKMYWYQQDPGMELHLIHYSYGVNSTEKGDLSSESTVSRIRTEHFPLTLESARPSHTSQYLCASSERSQGARNTEAFFGQGTRLTVV.

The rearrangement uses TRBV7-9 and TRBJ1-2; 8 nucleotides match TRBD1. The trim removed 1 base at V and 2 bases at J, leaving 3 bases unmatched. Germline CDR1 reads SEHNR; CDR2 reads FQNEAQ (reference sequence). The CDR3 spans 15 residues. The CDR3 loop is CASSLGTGMNYGYTF. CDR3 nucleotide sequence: TGTGCCAGCAGCTTAGGGACAGGGATGAACTATGGCTACACCTTC.

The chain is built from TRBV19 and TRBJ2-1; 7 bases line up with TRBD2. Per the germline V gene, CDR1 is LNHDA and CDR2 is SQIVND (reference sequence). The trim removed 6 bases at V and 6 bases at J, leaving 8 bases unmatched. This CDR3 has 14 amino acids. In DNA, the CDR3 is TGTGCCAGTAGACCCCGTACTAGCGTCAATGAGCAGTTCTTC. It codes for CASRPRTSVNEQFF.

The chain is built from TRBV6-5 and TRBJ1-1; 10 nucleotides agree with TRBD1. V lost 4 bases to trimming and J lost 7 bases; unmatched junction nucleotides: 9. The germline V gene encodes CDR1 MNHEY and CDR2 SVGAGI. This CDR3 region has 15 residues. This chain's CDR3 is CASSWYRDRGYEAFF. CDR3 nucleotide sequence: TGTGCCAGCAGTTGGTACCGGGACAGGGGTTATGAAGCTTTCTTT.

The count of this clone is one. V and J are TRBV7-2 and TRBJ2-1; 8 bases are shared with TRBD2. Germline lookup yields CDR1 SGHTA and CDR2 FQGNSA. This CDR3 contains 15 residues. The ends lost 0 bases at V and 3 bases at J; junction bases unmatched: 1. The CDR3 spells CASSLAAGDYNEQFF. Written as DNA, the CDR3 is TGTGCCAGCAGCTTAGCAGCGGGAGACTACAATGAGCAGTTCTTC.

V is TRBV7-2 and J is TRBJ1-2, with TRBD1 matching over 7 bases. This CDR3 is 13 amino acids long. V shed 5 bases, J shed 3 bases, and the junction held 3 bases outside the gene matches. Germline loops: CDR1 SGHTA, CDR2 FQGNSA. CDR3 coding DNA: TGTGCCAGCAGCCCAGGGACAGACTATGGCTACACCTTC. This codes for CASSPGTDYGYTF.

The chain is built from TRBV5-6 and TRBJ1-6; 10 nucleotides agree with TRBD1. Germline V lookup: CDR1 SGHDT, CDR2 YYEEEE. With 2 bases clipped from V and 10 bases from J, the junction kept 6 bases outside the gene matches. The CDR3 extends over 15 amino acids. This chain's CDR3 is CASSFFGTGDSPLHF. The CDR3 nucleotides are TGTGCCAGCAGCTTTTTCGGGACAGGGGACTCACCCCTCCACTTT.

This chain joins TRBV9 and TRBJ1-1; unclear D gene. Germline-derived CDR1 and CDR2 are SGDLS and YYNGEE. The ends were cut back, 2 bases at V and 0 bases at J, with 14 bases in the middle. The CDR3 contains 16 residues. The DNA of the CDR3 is TGTGCCAGCAGCGTGAGCGCCGGCGGAATGAACACTGAAGCTTTCTTT. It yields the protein CASSVSAGGMNTEAFF.

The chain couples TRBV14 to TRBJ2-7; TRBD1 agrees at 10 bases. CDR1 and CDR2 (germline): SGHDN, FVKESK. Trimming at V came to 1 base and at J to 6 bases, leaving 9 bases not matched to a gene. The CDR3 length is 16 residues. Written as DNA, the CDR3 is TGTGCCAGCAGCCAAGCTTTAATCGGACAGGGGGTCGAGCAGTACTTC. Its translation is CASSQALIGQGVEQYF. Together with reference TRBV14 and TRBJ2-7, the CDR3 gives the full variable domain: EAGVTQFPSHSVIEKGQTVTLRCDPISGHDNLYWYRRVMGKEIKFLLHFVKESKQDESGMPNNRFLAERTGGTYSTLKVQPAELEDSGVYFCASSQALIGQGVEQYFGPGTRLTVT.

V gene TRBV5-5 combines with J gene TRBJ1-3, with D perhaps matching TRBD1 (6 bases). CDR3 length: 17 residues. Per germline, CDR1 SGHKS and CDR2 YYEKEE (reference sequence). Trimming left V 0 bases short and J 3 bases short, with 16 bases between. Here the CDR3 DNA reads TGTGCCAGCAGCTTGGGCCGGGGGGGCGCAGGTGGAAACACCATATATTTT. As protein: CASSLGRGGAGGNTIYF.

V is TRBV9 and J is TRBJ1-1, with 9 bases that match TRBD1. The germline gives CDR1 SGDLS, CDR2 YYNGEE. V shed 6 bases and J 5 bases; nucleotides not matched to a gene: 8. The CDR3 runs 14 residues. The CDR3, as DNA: TGTGCCAGCACCAGAGGACAGGGGAGAACTGAAGCTTTCTTT. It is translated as CASTRGQGRTEAFF.

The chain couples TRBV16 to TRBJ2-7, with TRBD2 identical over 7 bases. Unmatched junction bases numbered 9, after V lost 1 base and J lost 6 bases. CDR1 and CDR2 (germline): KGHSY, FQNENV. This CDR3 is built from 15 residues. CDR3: CASSQFGGGVGEQYF. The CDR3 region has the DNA TGTGCCAGCAGCCAATTCGGGGGAGGGGTCGGCGAGCAGTACTTC.

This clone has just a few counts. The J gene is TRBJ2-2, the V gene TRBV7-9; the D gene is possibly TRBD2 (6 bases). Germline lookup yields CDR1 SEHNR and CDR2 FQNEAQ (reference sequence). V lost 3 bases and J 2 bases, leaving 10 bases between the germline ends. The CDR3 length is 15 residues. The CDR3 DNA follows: TGTGCCAGCAGCTTTGGAGGGGCCAACACCGGGGAGCTGTTTTTT. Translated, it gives CASSFGGANTGELFF.

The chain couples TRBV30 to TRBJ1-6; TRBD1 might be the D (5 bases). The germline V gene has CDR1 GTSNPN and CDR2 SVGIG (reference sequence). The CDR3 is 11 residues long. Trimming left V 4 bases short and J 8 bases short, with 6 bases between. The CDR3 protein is CAWKGDSPLHF. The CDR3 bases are TGTGCCTGGAAAGGGGATTCACCCCTCCACTTT.

CDR3 DNA sequence: TGCAGTGCTCGGGACTTTGGCGAGCAGTACTTC. It encodes CSARDFGEQYF. This chain connects TRBV20-1 to TRBJ2-7, with TRBD2 as a possible D gene (6 bases). V lost 5 bases, J lost 6 bases, and 11 bases lay in between. Germline CDR1 and CDR2: DFQATT and SNEGSKA (reference sequence). The CDR3 loop spans 11 amino acids.

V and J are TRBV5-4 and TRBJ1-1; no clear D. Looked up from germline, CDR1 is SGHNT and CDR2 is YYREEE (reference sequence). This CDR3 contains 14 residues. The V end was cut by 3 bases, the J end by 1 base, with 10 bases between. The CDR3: CASSSSRGNTEAFF. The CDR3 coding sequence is TGTGCCAGCAGCTCCAGTCGGGGGAACACTGAAGCTTTCTTT.

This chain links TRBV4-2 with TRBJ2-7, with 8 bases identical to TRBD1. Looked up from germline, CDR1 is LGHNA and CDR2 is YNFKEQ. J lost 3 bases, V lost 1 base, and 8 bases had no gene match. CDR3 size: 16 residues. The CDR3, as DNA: TGTGCCAGCAGCCAAGCCACGGACAGGGTATTCTACGAGCAGTACTTC. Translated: CASSQATDRVFYEQYF.

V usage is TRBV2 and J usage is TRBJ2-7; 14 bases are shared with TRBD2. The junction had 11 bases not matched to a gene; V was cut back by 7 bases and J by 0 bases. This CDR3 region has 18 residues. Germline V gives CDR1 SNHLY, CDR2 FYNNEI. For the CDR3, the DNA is TGTGCCAGCAATGCCGGGACTAGCGGGAGTTACCTCTCCTACGAGCAGTACTTC. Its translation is CASNAGTSGSYLSYEQYF.

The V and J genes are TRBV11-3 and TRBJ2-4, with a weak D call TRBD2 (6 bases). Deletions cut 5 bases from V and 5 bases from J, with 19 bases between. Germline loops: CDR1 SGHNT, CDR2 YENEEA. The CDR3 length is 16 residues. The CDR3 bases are TGTGCCAGCAGCCGCGCGGGGACGGGAATCCAAAACATTCAGTACTTC. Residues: CASSRAGTGIQNIQYF.

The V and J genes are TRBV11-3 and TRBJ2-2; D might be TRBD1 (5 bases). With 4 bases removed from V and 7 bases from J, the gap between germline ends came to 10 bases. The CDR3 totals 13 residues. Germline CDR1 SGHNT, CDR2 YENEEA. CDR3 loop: CASSSTVGGELFF. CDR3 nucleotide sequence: TGTGCCAGCAGCTCGACAGTGGGCGGGGAGCTGTTTTTT.

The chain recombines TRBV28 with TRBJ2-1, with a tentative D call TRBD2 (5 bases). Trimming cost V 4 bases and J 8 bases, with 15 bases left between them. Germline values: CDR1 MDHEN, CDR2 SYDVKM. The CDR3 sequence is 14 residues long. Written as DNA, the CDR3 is TGTGCCAGCAGTTCCCTCGGGGAGCAGGATGAGCAGTTCTTC. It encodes CASSSLGEQDEQFF.

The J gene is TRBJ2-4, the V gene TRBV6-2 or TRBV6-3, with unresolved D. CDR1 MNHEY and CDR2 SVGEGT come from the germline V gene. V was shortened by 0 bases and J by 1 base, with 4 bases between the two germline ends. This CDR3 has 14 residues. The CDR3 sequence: CASSYSRAKNIQYF. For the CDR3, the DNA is TGTGCCAGCAGTTACTCCCGGGCCAAAAACATTCAGTACTTC.

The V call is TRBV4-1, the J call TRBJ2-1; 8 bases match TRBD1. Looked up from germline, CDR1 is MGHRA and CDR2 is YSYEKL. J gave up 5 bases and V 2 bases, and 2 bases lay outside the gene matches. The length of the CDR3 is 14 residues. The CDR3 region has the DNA TGCGCCAGCAGCCAAAGACAGGGGCACAATGAGCAGTTCTTC. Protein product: CASSQRQGHNEQFF.

CDR3 DNA sequence: TGTGCCAGCAGCCCCCGGACAGGGGTCATTTCTAACTATGGCTACACCTTC. Its protein is CASSPRTGVISNYGYTF. The chain has TRBV11-3 and TRBJ1-2, with 9 bases lining up with TRBD1. Unmatched junction bases numbered 10, after V lost 5 bases and J lost 0 bases. The germline CDR1 and CDR2 sequences are SGHNT and YENEEA. The CDR3 runs to 17 residues.

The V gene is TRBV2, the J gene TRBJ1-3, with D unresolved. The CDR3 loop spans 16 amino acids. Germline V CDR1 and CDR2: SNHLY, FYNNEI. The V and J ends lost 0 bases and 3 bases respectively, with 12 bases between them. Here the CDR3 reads CASSEAQDSLGNTIYF. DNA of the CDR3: TGTGCCAGCAGTGAAGCGCAGGACTCCCTTGGAAACACCATATATTTT.

The CDR3 nucleotides read TGTGCCAGCAGCGTAGCTGCGACAGGGGTCCTGAACACTGAAGCTTTCTTT. Its translation: CASSVAATGVLNTEAFF. J is TRBJ1-1 and V is TRBV9; TRBD1 agrees at 8 bases. The CDR3 covers 17 residues. Germline V lookup: CDR1 SGDLS, CDR2 YYNGEE. Trimming at V came to 0 bases and at J to 0 bases, leaving 7 bases not matched to a gene.